This T cell receptor (beta chain) appears in the sequencing data of a study of shared clonotypes between healthy human individuals. Germline CDR1 MDHEN, CDR2 SYDVKM. Losses at the gene ends were 5 bases for V and 0 bases for J; bases not matched to a gene: 4. The CDR3 is 15 residues long. The table came from immunoSEQ multiplex PCR; TCRdb's copy has only in-frame clones and leaves some out. The repertoire holds 450,000 to 700,000 clones, with roughly 95% as singletons. Naive CD8 isolation took CD45RO-negative cells positively selected for CCR7 and excluded terminally differentiated effector memory CD45RA+ cells.

The sample comprised naive CD8+ T cells sorted from blood. The chain carries TRBV28 and TRBJ2-1; 7 nucleotides align to TRBD1. The sequence came from a woman in her 30s in good health. The CDR3 bases are TGTGCCAGCAGTCCCTGGGACAGCTCCTACAATGAGCAGTTCTTC. This gives the protein CASSPWDSSYNEQFF.